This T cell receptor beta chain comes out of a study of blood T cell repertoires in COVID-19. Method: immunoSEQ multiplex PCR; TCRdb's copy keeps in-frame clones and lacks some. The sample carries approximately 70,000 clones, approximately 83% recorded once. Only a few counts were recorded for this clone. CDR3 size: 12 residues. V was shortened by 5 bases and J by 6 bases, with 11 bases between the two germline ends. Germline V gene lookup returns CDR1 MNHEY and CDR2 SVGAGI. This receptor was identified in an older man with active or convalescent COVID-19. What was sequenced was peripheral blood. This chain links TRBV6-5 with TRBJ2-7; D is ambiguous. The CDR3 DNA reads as TGTGCCAGCAGTCGCCCTAAATCCGAGCAGTACTTC. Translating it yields CASSRPKSEQYF.